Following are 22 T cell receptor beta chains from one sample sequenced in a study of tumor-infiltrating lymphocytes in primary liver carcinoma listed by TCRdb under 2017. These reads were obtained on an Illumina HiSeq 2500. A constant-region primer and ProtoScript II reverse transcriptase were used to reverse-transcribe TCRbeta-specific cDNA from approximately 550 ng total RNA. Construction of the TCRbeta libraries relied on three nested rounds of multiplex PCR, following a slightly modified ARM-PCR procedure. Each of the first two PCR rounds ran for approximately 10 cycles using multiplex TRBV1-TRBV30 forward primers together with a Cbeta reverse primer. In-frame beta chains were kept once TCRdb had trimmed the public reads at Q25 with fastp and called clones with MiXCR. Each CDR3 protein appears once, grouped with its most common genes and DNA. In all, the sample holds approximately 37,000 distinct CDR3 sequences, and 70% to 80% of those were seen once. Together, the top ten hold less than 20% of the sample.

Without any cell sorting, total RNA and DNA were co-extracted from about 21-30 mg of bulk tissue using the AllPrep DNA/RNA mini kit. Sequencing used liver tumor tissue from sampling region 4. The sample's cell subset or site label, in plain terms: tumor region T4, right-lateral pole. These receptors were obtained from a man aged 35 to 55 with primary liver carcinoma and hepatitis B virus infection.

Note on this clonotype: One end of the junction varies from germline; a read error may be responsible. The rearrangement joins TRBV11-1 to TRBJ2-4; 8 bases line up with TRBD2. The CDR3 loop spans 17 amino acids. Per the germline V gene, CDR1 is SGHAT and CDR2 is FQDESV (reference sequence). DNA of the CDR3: TGTGCCAGTAGCTTTCCCGGGACTAGTGGGATCAAAAGCATTCAGTACTTC. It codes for CASSFPGTSGIKSIQYF.

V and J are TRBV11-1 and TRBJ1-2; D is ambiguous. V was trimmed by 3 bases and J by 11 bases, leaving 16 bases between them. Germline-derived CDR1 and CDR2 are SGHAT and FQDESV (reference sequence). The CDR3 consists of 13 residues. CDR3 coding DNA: TGTGCCAGCAGCTTGGTCCATAACCATGAATACACCTTC. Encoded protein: CASSLVHNHEYTF.

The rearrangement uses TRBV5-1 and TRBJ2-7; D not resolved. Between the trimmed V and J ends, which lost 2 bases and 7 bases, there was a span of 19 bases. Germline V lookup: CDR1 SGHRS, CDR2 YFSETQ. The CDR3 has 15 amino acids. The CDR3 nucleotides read TGCGCCAGCAGCTTACAAGTGGGATCCTTCTATGAGCAGTACTTC. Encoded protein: CASSLQVGSFYEQYF.

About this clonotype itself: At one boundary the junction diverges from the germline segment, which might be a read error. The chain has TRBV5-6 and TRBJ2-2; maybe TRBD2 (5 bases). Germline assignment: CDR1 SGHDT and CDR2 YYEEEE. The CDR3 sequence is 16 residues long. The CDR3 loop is CASRQNARSNTGELLF. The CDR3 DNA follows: TGTGCCAGCAGACAGAACGCCAGGTCGAACACCGGGGAGCTGTTATTT.

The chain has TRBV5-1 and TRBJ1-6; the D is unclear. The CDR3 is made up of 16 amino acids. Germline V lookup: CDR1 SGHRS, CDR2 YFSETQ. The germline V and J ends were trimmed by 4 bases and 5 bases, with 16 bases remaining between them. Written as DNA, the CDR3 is TGCGCCAGCAGCGACGGCCTGAAAGGGCATAATTCACCCCTCCACTTT. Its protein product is CASSDGLKGHNSPLHF.

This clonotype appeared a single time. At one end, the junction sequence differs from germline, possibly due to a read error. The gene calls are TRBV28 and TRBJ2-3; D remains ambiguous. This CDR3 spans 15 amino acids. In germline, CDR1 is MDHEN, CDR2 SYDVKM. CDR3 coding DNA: TGTGCCAGCAGCTTCTTGGATAGCATCACAGATAAGCAGTATTTT. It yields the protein CASSFLDSITDKQYF.

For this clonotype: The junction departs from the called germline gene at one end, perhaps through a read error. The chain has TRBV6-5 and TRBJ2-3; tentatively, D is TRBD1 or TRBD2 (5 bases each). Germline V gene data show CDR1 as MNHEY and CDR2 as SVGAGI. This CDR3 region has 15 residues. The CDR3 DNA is TGTACCAGCAGTTACTCGAGGGGTATATCAGATATGCAGTATTTT. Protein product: CTSSYSRGISDMQYF.

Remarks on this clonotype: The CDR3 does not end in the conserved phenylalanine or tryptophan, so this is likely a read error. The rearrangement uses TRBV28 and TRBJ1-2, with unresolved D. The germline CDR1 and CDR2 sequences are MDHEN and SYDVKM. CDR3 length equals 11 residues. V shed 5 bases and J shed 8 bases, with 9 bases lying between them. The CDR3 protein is CASSRTKGYTL. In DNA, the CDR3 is TGTGCCAGCAGTAGGACTAAAGGCTACACCTTG.

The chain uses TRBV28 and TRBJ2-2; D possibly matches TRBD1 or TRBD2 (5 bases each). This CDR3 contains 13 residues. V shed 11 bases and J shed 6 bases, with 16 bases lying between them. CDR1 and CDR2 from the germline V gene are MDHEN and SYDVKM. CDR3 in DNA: TGTGCCGGCGAGAATGGGGGAGCCGGGGAGCTGTTTTTT. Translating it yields CAGENGGAGELFF.

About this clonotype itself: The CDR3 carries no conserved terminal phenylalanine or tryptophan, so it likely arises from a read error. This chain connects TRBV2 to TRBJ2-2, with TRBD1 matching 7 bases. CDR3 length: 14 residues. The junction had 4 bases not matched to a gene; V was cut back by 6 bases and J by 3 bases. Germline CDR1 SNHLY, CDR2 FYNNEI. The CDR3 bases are TGTGCCAGCAGAGGCGACAGGGACACCGGGGAGCTGTTTTTG. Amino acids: CASRGDRDTGELFL.

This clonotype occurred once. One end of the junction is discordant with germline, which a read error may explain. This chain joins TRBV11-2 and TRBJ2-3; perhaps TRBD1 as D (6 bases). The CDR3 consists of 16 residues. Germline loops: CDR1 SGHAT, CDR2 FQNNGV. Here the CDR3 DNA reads TGTGCCGGCTGCAGAAGAAGTACAGGGAACACAGATACGCAGTATTTC. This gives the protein CAGCRRSTGNTDTQYF.

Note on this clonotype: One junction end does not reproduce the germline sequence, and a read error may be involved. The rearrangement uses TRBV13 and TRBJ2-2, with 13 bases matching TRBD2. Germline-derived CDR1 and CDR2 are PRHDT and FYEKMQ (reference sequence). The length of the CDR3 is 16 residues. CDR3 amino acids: CASSLRLAGGPGELSF. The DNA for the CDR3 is TGTGCCAGCAGCTTAAGACTAGCGGGGGGACCCGGGGAGCTGTCTTTT.

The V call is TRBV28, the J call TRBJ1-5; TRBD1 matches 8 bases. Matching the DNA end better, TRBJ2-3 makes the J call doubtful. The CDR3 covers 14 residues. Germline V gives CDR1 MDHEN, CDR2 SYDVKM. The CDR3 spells CASSLTGEAQSQYF. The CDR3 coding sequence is TGTGCCAGCAGTTTGACAGGGGAAGCGCAGTCCCAGTATTTT.

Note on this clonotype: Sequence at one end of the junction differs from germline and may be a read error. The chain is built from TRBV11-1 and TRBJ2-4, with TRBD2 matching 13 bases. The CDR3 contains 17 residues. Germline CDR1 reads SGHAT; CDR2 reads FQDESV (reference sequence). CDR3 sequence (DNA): TGTGCCATCAGCTTTCCCGGGACTAGCGGGGCCAAAGGCATTCAGTACTTC. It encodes CAISFPGTSGAKGIQYF.

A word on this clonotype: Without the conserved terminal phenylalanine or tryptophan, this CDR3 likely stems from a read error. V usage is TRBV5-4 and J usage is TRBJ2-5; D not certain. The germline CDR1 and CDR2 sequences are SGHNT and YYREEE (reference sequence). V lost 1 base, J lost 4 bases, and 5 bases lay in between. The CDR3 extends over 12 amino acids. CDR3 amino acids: CASSLLLETQYL. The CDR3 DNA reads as TGTGCCAGCAGCTTGCTTCTAGAGACCCAGTACCTC.

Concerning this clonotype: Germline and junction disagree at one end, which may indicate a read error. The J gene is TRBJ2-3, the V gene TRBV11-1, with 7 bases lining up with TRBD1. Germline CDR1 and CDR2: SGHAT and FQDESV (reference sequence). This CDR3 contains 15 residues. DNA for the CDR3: TGTGCCAGCAGCCCGAGACAGGGATTTAGAGATACGCAATATTTT. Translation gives CASSPRQGFRDTQYF.

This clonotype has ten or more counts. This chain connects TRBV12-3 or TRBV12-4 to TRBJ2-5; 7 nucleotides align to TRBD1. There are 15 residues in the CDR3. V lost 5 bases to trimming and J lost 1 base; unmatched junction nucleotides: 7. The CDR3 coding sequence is TGTGCCAGCAGTCGGGACAGCACCTTCCAAGAGACCCAGTACTTC. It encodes CASSRDSTFQETQYF.

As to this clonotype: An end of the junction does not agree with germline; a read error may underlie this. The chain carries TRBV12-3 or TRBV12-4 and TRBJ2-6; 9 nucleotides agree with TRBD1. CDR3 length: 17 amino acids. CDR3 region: CASGLGQGDSGANALTF. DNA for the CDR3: TGTGCCAGCGGTCTGGGACAGGGCGACTCTGGGGCCAACGCCCTGACTTTC.

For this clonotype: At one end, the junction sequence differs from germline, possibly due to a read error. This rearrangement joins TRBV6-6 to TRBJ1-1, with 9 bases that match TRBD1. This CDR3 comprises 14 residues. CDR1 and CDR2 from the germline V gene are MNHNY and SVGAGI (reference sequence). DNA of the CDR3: TGTGTCAGCAGTGGGACAGGGCTAAGGACTGGAGCTTTCTTT. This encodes CVSSGTGLRTGAFF.

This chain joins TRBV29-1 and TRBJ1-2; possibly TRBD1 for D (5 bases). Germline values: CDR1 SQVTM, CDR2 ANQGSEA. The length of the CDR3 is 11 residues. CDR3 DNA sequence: TGCATCGTGACCGGACATGGCGGTTACACCTTC. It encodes CIVTGHGGYTF.

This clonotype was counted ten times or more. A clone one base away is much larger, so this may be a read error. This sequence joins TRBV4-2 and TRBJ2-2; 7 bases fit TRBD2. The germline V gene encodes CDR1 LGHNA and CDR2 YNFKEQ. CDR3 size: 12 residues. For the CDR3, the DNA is TGTGCCAGCAGCCATTGGGGGGGGGGGCTGTTTTTT. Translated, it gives CASSHWGGGLFF.

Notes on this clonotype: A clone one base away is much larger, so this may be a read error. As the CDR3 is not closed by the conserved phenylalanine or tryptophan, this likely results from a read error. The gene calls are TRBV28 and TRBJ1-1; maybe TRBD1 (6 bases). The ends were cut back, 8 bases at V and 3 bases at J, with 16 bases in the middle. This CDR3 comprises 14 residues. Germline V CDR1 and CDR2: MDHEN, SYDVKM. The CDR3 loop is CASLNTPGDTEAFS. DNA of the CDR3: TGTGCCAGCTTAAACACCCCAGGGGACACTGAAGCTTTCTCT.